This TCR beta chain was obtained from a study of shared clonotypes between healthy human individuals. Study in general: Researchers drew samples from two women and a few men aged 18 to 49. Donors had three CD4 naive, three CD4 memory, two CD8 naive and one CD8 memory plate apiece. Notes on the study in general: Generally, estimated richness proved larger in naive subsets than it did in memory subsets.

The V end lost 6 bases, the J end lost 8 bases, and 13 bases lay between the germline ends. The CDR3 runs to 12 residues. The germline CDR1 and CDR2 sequences are MDHEN and SYDVKM. Comments on this clone: As yet, its antigen is unknown.

Repertoires were generated with immunoSEQ multiplex PCR, while TCRdb's copy carries only in-frame clones and drops some. The sample comprises fewer than 2.5 million clones, over 85% of which are singletons, and 0.36% rests with the top ten. Sample: naive CD4+ T cells from PBMCs. Sample subset: CD45RA+ positively selected. This rearrangement joins TRBV28 to TRBJ1-2, with D unresolved. The sequence was collected from a man between 18 and 35 years old in good health. Some clones in this sample may be carry-over from other donors' samples. The CDR3 reads CASRVAAGGYTF. The DNA of the CDR3 is TGTGCCAGCAGGGTAGCCGCGGGGGGCTACACCTTC.